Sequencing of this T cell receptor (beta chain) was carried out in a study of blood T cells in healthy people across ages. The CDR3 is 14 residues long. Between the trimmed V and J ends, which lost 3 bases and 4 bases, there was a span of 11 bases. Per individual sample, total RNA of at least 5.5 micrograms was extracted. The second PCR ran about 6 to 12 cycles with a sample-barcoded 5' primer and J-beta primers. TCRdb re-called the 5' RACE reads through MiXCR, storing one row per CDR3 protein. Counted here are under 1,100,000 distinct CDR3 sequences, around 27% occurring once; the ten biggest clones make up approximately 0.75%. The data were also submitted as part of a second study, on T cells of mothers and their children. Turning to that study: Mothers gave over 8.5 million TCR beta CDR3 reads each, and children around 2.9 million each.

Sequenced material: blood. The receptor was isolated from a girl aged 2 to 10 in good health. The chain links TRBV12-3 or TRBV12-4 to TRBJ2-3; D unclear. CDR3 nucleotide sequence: TGTGCCAGCAGTTTTTCGGCCGGAGCAGATACGCAGTATTTT. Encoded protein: CASSFSAGADTQYF.